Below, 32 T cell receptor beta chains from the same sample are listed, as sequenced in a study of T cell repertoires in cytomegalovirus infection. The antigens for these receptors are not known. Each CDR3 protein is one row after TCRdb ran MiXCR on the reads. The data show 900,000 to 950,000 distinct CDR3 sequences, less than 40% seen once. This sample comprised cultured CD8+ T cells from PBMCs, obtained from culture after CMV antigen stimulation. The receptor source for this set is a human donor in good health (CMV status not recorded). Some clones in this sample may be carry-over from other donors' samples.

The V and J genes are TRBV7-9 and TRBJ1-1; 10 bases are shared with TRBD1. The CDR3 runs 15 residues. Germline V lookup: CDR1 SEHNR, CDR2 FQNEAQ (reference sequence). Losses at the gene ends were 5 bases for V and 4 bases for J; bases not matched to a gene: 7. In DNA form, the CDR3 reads TGTGCCAGCAGCGCTGCCAGGACAGGGGGCACTGAAGCTTTCTTT. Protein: CASSAARTGGTEAFF. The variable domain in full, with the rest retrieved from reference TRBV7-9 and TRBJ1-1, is DTGVSQNPRHKITKRGQNVTFRCDPISEHNRLYWYRQTLGQGPEFLTYFQNEAQLEKSRLLSDRFSAERPKGSFSTLEIQRTEQGDSAMYLCASSAARTGGTEAFFGQGTRLTVV.

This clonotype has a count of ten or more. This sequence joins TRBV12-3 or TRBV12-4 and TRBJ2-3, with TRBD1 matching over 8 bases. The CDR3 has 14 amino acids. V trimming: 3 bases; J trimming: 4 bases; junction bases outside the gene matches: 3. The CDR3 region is CASSFQGAADTQYF. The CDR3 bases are TGTGCCAGCAGTTTTCAGGGGGCGGCAGATACGCAGTATTTT.

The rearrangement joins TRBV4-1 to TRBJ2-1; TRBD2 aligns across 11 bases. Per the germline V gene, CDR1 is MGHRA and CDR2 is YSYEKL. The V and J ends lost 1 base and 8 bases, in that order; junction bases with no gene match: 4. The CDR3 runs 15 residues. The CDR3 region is CASSQVSGGAHEQFF. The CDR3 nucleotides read TGCGCCAGCAGCCAAGTTAGCGGGGGGGCCCATGAGCAGTTCTTC.

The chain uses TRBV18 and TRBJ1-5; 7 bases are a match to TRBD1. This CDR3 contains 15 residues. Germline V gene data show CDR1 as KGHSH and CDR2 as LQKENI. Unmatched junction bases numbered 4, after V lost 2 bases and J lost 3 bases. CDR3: CASSPTGAPNQPQHF. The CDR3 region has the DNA TGTGCCAGCTCACCAACAGGGGCCCCCAATCAGCCCCAGCATTTT.

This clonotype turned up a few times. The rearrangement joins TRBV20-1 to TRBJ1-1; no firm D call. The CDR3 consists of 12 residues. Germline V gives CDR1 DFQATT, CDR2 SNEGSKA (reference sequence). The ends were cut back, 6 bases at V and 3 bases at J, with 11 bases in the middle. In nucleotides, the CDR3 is TGCAGTGCCCGCCAGGCGGACACTGAAGCTTTCTTT. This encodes CSARQADTEAFF.

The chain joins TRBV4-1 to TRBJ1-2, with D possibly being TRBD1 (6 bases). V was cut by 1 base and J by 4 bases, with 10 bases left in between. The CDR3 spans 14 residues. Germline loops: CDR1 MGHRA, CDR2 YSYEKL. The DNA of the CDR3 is TGCGCCAGCAGCCAAGTACGGGGGCCCTATGGCTACACCTTC. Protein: CASSQVRGPYGYTF.

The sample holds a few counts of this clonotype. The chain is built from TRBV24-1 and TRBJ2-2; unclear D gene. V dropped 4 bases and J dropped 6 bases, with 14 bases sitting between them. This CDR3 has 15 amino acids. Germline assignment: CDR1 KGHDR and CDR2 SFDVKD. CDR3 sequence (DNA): TGTGCCACCAGTGACCCCGACGAGGACCCCGGGGAGCTGTTTTTT. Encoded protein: CATSDPDEDPGELFF.

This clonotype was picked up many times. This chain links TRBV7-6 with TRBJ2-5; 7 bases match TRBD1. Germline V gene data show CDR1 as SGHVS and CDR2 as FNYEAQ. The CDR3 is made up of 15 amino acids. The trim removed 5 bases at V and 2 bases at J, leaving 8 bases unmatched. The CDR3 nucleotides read TGTGCCAGCAGCCTAAAACAGGGGCGTCAAGAGACCCAGTACTTC. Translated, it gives CASSLKQGRQETQYF.

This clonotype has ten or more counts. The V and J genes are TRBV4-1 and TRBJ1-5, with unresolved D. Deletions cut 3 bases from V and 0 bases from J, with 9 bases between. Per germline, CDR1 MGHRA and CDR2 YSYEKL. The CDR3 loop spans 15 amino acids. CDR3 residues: CASSQGGFSNQPQHF. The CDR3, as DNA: TGCGCCAGCAGCCAGGGCGGGTTTAGCAATCAGCCCCAGCATTTT.

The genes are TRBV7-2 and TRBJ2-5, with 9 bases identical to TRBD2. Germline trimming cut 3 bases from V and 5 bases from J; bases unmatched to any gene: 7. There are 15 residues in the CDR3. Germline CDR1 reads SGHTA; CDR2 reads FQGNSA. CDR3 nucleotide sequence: TGTGCCAGCAGCTTCAGCGGGGGGCTTAGGGAGACCCAGTACTTC. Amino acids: CASSFSGGLRETQYF.

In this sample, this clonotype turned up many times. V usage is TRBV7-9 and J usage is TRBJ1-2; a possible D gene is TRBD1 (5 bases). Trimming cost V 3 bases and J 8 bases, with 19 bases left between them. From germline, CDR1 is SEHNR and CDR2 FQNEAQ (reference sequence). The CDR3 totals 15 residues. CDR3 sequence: CASSFLGERSVGYTF. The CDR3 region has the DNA TGTGCCAGCAGCTTCTTGGGGGAGAGGTCGGTGGGCTACACCTTC.

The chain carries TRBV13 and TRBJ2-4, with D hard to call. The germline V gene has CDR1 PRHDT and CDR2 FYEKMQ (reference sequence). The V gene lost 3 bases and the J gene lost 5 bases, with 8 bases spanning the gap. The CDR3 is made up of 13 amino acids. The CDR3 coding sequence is TGTGCCAGCAGCTTGGGCCTACAAAACATTCAGTACTTC. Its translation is CASSLGLQNIQYF.

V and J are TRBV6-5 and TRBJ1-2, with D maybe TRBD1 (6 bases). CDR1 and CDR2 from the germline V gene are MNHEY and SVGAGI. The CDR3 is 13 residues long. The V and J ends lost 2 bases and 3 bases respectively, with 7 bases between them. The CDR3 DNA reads TGTGCCAGCAGTTACGGACAGCACTATGGCTACACCTTC. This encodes CASSYGQHYGYTF.

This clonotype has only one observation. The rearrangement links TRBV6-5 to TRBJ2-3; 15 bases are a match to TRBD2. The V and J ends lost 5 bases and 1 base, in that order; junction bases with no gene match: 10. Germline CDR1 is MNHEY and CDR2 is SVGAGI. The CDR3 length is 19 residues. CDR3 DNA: TGTGCCAGCAGTCTATTCGGACTAGCGGGGGGGCCTGGCACAGATACGCAGTATTTT. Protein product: CASSLFGLAGGPGTDTQYF.

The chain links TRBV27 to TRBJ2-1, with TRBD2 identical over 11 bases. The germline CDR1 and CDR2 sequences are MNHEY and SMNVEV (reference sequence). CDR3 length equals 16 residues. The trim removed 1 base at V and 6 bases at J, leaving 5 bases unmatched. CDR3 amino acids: CASSLLTSGVGNEQFF. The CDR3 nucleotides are TGTGCCAGCAGTTTATTGACTAGCGGGGTTGGCAATGAGCAGTTCTTC.

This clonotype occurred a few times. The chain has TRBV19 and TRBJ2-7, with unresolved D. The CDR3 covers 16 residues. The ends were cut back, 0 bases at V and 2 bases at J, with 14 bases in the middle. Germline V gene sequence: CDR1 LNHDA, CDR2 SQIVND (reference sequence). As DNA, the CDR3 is TGTGCCAGTAGTATAGATGTAACATTTGGCCCCTACGAGCAGTACTTC. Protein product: CASSIDVTFGPYEQYF. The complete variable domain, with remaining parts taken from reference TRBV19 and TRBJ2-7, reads DGGITQSPKYLFRKEGQNVTLSCEQNLNHDAMYWYRQDPGQGLRLIYYSQIVNDFQKGDIAEGYSVSREKKESFPLTVTSAQKNPTAFYLCASSIDVTFGPYEQYFGPGTRLTVT.

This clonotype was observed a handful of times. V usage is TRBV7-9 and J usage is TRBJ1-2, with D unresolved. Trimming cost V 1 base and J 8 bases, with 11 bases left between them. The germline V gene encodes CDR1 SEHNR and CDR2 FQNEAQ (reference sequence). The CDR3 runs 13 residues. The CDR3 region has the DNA TGTGCCAGCAGCTTAGGGGCGGCTCGGGGCTACACCTTC. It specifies CASSLGAARGYTF.

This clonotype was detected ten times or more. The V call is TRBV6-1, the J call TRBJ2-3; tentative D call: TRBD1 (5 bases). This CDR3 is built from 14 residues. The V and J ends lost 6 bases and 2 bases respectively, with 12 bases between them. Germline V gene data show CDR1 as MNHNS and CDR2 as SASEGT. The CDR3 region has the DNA TGTGCCAGCAGGGACACGCCACTCACAGATACGCAGTATTTT. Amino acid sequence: CASRDTPLTDTQYF.

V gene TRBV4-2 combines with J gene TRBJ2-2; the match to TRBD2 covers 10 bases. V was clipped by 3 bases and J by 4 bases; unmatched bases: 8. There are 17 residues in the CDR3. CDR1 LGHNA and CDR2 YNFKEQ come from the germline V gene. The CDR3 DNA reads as TGTGCCAGCAGCCATGGACTAGCGGTTTCGAGCACCGGGGAGCTGTTTTTT. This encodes CASSHGLAVSSTGELFF.

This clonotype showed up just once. CDR3 coding DNA: TGTGCCAGCAGACTTTCTAGGGGGCGCACCGGGGAGCTGTTTTTT. Translation: CASRLSRGRTGELFF. The chain combines TRBV28 with TRBJ2-2; 7 bases line up with TRBD1. Per germline, CDR1 MDHEN and CDR2 SYDVKM. This CDR3 contains 15 residues. V lost 6 bases, J lost 4 bases, and 8 bases stayed unmatched.

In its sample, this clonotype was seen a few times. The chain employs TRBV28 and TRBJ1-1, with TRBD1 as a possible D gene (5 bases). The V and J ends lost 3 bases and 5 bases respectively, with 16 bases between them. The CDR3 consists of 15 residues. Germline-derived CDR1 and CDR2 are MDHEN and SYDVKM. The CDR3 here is CASSLWGPDGTEAFF. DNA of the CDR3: TGTGCCAGCAGTTTGTGGGGCCCCGATGGTACTGAAGCTTTCTTT.

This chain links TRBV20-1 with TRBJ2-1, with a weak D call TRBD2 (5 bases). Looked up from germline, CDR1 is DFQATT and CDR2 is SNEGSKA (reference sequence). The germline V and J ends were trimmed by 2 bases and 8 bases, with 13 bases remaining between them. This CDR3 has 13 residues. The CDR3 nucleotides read TGCAGTGCTAGACGGGGTATCGGCGATGAGCAGTTCTTC. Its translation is CSARRGIGDEQFF.

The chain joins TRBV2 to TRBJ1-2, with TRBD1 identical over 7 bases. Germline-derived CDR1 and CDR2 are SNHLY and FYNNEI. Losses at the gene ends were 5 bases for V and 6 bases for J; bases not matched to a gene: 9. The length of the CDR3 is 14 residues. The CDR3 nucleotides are TGTGCCAGCAGTCCACCAGGGGGGATCCATGGCTACACCTTC. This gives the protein CASSPPGGIHGYTF.

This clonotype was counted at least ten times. The DNA for the CDR3 is TGTGCCAGCAGCTGGGAGCGCCCGAGCTCCTACAATGAGCAGTTCTTC. It yields the protein CASSWERPSSYNEQFF. The rearrangement uses TRBV12-3 or TRBV12-4 and TRBJ2-1, with TRBD2 as a possible D gene (5 bases). The germline V and J ends were trimmed by 6 bases and 0 bases, with 15 bases remaining between them. The CDR3 is 16 amino acids.

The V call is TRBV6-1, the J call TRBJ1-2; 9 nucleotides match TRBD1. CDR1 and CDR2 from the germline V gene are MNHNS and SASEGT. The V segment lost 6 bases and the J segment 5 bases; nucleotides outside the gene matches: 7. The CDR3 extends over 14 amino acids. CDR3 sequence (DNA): TGTGCCAGCAGGCCGGGACAGGGATTTTATGGCTACACCTTC. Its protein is CASRPGQGFYGYTF.

This CDR3 is CASSHPGEAGVLGGYGYTF. The CDR3 DNA is TGTGCCAGCAGCCACCCGGGAGAGGCAGGGGTTCTCGGGGGCTATGGCTACACCTTC. This chain connects TRBV5-4 to TRBJ1-2; D possibly corresponds to TRBD1 (6 bases). From germline, CDR1 is SGHNT and CDR2 YYREEE (reference sequence). The CDR3 is 19 residues long. The V gene lost 4 bases and the J gene lost 4 bases, with 29 bases spanning the gap.

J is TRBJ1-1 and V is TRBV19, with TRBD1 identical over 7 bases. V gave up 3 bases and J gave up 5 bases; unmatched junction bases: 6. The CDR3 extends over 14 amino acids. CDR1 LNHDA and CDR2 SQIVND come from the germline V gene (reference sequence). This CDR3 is CASSMSGGYTEAFF. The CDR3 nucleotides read TGTGCCAGTAGTATGTCAGGGGGGTATACTGAAGCTTTCTTT.

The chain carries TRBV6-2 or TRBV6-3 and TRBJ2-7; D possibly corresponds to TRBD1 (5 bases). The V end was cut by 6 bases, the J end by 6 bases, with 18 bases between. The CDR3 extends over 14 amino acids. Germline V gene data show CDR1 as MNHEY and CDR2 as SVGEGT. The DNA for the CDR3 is TGTGCCAGCAGCCGACCACAGGCCACCAGCGAGCAGTACGTC. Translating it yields CASSRPQATSEQYV.

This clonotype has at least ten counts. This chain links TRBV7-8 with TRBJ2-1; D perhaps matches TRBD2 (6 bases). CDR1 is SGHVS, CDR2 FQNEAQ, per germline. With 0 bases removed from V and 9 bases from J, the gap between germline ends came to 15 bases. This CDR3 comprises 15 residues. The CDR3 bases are TGTGCCAGCAGCTTAGCGCAAGGACCCGGGGGTGAGCAGTTCTTC. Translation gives CASSLAQGPGGEQFF. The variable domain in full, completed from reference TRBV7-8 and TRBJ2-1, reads GAGVSQSPRYKVAKRGQDVALRCDPISGHVSLFWYQQALGQGPEFLTYFQNEAQLDKSGLPSDRFFAERPEGSVSTLKIQRTQQEDSAVYLCASSLAQGPGGEQFFGPGTRLTVL.

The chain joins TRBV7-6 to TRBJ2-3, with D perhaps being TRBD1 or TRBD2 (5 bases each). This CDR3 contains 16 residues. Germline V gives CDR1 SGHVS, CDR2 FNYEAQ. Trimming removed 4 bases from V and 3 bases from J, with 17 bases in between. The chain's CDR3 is CASSWRRGKATDTQYF. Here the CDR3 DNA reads TGTGCCAGCAGCTGGAGACGGGGCAAGGCGACAGATACGCAGTATTTT.

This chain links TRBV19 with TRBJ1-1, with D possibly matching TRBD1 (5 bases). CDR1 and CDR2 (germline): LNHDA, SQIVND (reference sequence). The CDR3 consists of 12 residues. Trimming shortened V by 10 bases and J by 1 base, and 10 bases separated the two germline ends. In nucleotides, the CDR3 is TGTGCCACCACGGGGGGGAACACTGAAGCTTTCTTT. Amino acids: CATTGGNTEAFF.

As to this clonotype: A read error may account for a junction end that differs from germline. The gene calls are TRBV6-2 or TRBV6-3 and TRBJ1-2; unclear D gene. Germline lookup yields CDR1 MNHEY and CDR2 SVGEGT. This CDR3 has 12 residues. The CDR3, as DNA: TGTGTCAGCCGTCTAGGAGCGAAAGGCTACACCTTC. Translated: CVSRLGAKGYTF.